The 30 T cell receptor beta chains given below trace back to one sample, sequenced in a study of T cells expressing NK-cell markers. With the 5' RACE reads reprocessed, TCRdb shows one record per CDR3 protein and no DNA. Its table lists almost 450,000 distinct CDR3 sequences. The sequenced material came from blood T cells: a sorted CD56 or NKG2C T cell subset, CD4+ or CD8+ T cells, or bulk PBMC T cells (not recorded which). Receptors originate from a woman between 18 and 70 years old in good health.

The rearrangement links TRBV11-2 to TRBJ2-5; TCRdb lists TRBD1, though no DNA is available to test this call. There are 14 residues in the CDR3. Germline V CDR1 and CDR2: SGHAT, FQNNGV. The CDR3 spells CASSPIGPGETQYF. Full variable domain (outside the CDR3, taken from reference TRBV11-2 and TRBJ2-5): EAGVAQSPRYKIIEKRQSVAFWCNPISGHATLYWYQQILGQGPKLLIQFQNNGVVDDSQLPKDRFSAERLKGVDSTLKIQPAKLEDSAVYLCASSPIGPGETQYFGPGTRLLVL.

This chain uses TRBV28 with TRBJ2-7; as DNA is missing, the TRBD2 call by TCRdb cannot be tested. Germline lookup yields CDR1 MDHEN and CDR2 SYDVKM. The CDR3 totals 12 residues. CDR3 amino acids: CASSSLGGEQYF.

This chain joins TRBV27 and TRBJ2-1; TCRdb returns TRBD2, unconfirmable since there is no DNA. Germline loops: CDR1 MNHEY, CDR2 SMNVEV (reference sequence). The CDR3 length is 13 residues. The CDR3: CASSFSGTNEQFF.

The chain employs TRBV20-1 and TRBJ2-3; TCRdb picks TRBD2, but there is no DNA to check that call. CDR3 size: 16 residues. Germline V gene lookup returns CDR1 DFQATT and CDR2 SNEGSKA (reference sequence). The CDR3 region is CSAQDYGTSGRSWQYF.

V gene TRBV11-2 combines with J gene TRBJ2-7; TCRdb selects TRBD2, and the lack of DNA leaves this call unchecked. Germline V CDR1 and CDR2: SGHAT, FQNNGV. The CDR3 has 18 amino acids. CDR3 in amino acids: CASSSRLAPRIFSYEQYF. The complete variable domain, with remaining parts taken from reference TRBV11-2 and TRBJ2-7, reads EAGVAQSPRYKIIEKRQSVAFWCNPISGHATLYWYQQILGQGPKLLIQFQNNGVVDDSQLPKDRFSAERLKGVDSTLKIQPAKLEDSAVYLCASSSRLAPRIFSYEQYFGPGTRLTVT.

V usage is TRBV12-3 or TRBV12-4 and J usage is TRBJ1-1. This CDR3 has 14 residues. The CDR3 is CASSIRTANTEAFF.

The CDR3 here is CATSDLTGWTGNEQFF. The chain uses TRBV24-1 and TRBJ2-1; checking the TCRdb D call of TRBD1 is not possible without DNA. The CDR3 totals 16 residues. Germline V CDR1 and CDR2: KGHDR, SFDVKD.

The chain has TRBV6-1 and TRBJ2-1. CDR1 and CDR2 from the germline V gene are MNHNS and SASEGT. The CDR3 is 15 residues long. The CDR3 here is CASRMDLIVGNEQFF.

The chain is built from TRBV4-3 and TRBJ2-1; TCRdb calls TRBD1, which cannot be checked without DNA. This CDR3 comprises 16 residues. Germline CDR1 LGHNA, CDR2 YSLEER. The chain's CDR3 is CASSQAGTGGYNEQFF.

The genes are TRBV20-1 and TRBJ1-5; TCRdb indicates TRBD1, and absent DNA this call remains unverified. CDR1 DFQATT and CDR2 SNEGSKA come from the germline V gene (reference sequence). The CDR3 contains 12 residues. CDR3 residues: CSALGGDQPQHF.

The chain carries TRBV3-1 and TRBJ2-1; TCRdb names TRBD2, which stays unverified in the absence of DNA. Germline V gene sequence: CDR1 LGHDT, CDR2 YNNKEL (reference sequence). The CDR3 spans 16 residues. CDR3 loop: CASSRRTSGSSNEQFF.

The J gene is TRBJ2-5, the V gene TRBV28; TCRdb's assignment of TRBD2 cannot be checked, as there is no DNA. In germline, CDR1 is MDHEN, CDR2 SYDVKM. This CDR3 contains 15 residues. The CDR3 protein is CASSLSDFRQETQYF. The variable domain in full, with the rest retrieved from reference TRBV28 and TRBJ2-5, is DVKVTQSSRYLVKRTGEKVFLECVQDMDHENMFWYRQDPGLGLRLIYFSYDVKMKEKGDIPEGYSVSREKKERFSLILESASTNQTSMYLCASSLSDFRQETQYFGPGTRLLVL.

This chain uses TRBV5-5 with TRBJ2-2; TCRdb lists TRBD1, though no DNA is available to test this call. This CDR3 has 14 residues. Looked up from germline, CDR1 is SGHKS and CDR2 is YYEKEE (reference sequence). This CDR3 reads CASSLEGGAGELFF.

The genes are TRBV28 and TRBJ2-7; without DNA, the TCRdb call of TRBD2 cannot be checked. This CDR3 is built from 12 residues. CDR1 and CDR2 from the germline V gene are MDHEN and SYDVKM. This chain's CDR3 is CATWGLQYEQYF.

This chain's CDR3 is CSVASVARSDYNEQFF. The chain carries TRBV29-1 and TRBJ2-1; TCRdb's D gene call, TRBD2, goes unchecked for lack of DNA. Germline CDR1 and CDR2: SQVTM and ANQGSEA. This CDR3 has 16 residues.

The J gene is TRBJ2-2, the V gene TRBV20-1; the D call from TCRdb, TRBD2, cannot be confirmed without DNA. This CDR3 has 15 amino acids. CDR1 is DFQATT and CDR2 is SNEGSKA in the germline V gene (reference sequence). This CDR3 reads CSARGGTSATGELFF.

V usage is TRBV6-5 and J usage is TRBJ2-5; the TCRdb D gene call, TRBD2, has no DNA to confirm it. Germline V gene sequence: CDR1 MNHEY, CDR2 SVGAGI. The CDR3 is 13 amino acids. The CDR3 loop is CASSNRAKETQYF.

This chain links TRBV5-1 with TRBJ1-2; no DNA is available, so the TRBD1 call from TCRdb remains unchecked. The CDR3 is 13 residues long. Germline CDR1 is SGHRS and CDR2 is YFSETQ. The CDR3 reads CASSSPGGPGYTF.

The chain links TRBV18 to TRBJ2-5; absent DNA, TCRdb's TRBD2 call cannot be checked. In germline, CDR1 is KGHSH, CDR2 LQKENI. There are 14 residues in the CDR3. The chain's CDR3 is CASSLLAPQETQYF.

The genes are TRBV29-1 and TRBJ2-3; TCRdb's assignment of TRBD2 cannot be checked, as there is no DNA. The CDR3 is made up of 13 amino acids. CDR1 and CDR2 from the germline V gene are SQVTM and ANQGSEA. The CDR3 sequence: CSADSGKADTQYF.

This chain connects TRBV6-5 to TRBJ2-1; TCRdb names TRBD1, which stays unverified in the absence of DNA. This CDR3 is built from 16 residues. Germline V gene data show CDR1 as MNHEY and CDR2 as SVGAGI. Here the CDR3 reads CASSYEPPGAYNEQFF.

The J gene is TRBJ1-3, the V gene TRBV12-3 or TRBV12-4; TCRdb's D call of TRBD1 is untestable without DNA. The CDR3 loop spans 16 amino acids. CDR3 amino acids: CASSFGGHSSGNTIYF.

CDR3 amino acids: CASSSPTRDATDTQYF. The J gene is TRBJ2-3, the V gene TRBV13; TCRdb calls TRBD2, which cannot be checked without DNA. The V gene's germline CDR1 is PRHDT and CDR2 FYEKMQ (reference sequence). The CDR3 length is 16 residues. Full variable domain (rest looked up from reference TRBV13 and TRBJ2-3): AAGVIQSPRHLIKEKRETATLKCYPIPRHDTVYWYQQGPGQDPQFLISFYEKMQSDKGSIPDRFSAQQFSDYHSELNMSSLELGDSALYFCASSSPTRDATDTQYFGPGTRLTVL.

V and J are TRBV27 and TRBJ1-3. The CDR3 has 13 residues. Germline V gene lookup returns CDR1 MNHEY and CDR2 SMNVEV (reference sequence). The chain's CDR3 is CASSLSFGNTIYF.

The rearrangement joins TRBV28 to TRBJ2-7; TCRdb names TRBD2, which stays unverified in the absence of DNA. The CDR3 sequence is 15 residues long. CDR1 MDHEN and CDR2 SYDVKM come from the germline V gene. CDR3 protein: CASSPQRTTGGEQYF.

The CDR3: CASSRKWGSQINSPLHF. The V and J genes are TRBV7-2 and TRBJ1-6. The CDR3 contains 17 residues. Germline loops: CDR1 SGHTA, CDR2 FQGNSA.

This chain links TRBV25-1 with TRBJ2-1. The CDR3 runs to 12 residues. Germline V gives CDR1 MGHDK, CDR2 SYGVNS. The CDR3 loop reads CASSDLRYEQFF.

The J gene is TRBJ2-1, the V gene TRBV7-2; the TRBD1 assignment by TCRdb is unverifiable without DNA. The CDR3 runs 16 residues. Germline V gene sequence: CDR1 SGHTA, CDR2 FQGNSA. This CDR3 is CASSLAPGSGFNEQFF.

This sequence joins TRBV28 and TRBJ2-6; as DNA is missing, the TRBD1 call by TCRdb cannot be tested. The CDR3 extends over 18 amino acids. CDR1 and CDR2 from the germline V gene are MDHEN and SYDVKM. The CDR3 region is CASSLGRTGPSGANVLTF. The full variable domain, with the rest looked up from reference TRBV28 and TRBJ2-6, is DVKVTQSSRYLVKRTGEKVFLECVQDMDHENMFWYRQDPGLGLRLIYFSYDVKMKEKGDIPEGYSVSREKKERFSLILESASTNQTSMYLCASSLGRTGPSGANVLTFGAGSRLTVL.

The chain recombines TRBV12-3 or TRBV12-4 with TRBJ2-3. The CDR3 has 15 residues. The CDR3 here is CASSFVGFSTDTQYF.